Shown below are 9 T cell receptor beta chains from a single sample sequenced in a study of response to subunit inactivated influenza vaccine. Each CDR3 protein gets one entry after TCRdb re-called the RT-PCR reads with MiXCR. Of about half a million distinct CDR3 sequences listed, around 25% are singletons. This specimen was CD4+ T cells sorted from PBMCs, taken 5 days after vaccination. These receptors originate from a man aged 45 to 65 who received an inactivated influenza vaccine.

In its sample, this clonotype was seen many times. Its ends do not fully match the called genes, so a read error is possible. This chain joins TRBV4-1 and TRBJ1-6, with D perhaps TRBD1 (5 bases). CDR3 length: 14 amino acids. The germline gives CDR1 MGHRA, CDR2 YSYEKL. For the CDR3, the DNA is TGTGCCAGCAGTCCGGGACTTTATAATTCACCCCTCCACTTT. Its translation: CASSPGLYNSPLHF.

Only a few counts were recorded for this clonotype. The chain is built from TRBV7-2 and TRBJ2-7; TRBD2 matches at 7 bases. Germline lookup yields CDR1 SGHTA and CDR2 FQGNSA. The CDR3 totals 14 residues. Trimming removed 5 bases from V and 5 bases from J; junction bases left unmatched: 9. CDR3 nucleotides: TGTGCCAGCAGCACGAGCGGGATTCCCGACGAGCAGTACTTC. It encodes CASSTSGIPDEQYF. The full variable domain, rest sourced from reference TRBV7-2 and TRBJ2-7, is GAGVSQSPSNKVTEKGKDVELRCDPISGHTALYWYRQSLGQGLEFLIYFQGNSAPDKSGLPSDRFSAERTGGSVSTLTIQRTQQEDSAVYLCASSTSGIPDEQYFGPGTRLTVT.

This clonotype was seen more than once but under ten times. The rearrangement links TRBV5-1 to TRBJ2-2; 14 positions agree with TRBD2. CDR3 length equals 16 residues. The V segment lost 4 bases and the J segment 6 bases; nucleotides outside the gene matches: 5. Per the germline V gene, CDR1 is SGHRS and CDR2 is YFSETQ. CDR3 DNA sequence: TGCGCCAGCAGCACGACTAGCGGGGGGGCCTCCGGGGAGCTGTTTTTT. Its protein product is CASSTTSGGASGELFF.

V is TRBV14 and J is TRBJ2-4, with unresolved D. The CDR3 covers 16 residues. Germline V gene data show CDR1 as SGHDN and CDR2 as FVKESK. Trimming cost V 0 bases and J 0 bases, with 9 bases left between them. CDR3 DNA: TGTGCCAGCAGCCAAGATTTAGGGATAGCCAAAAACATTCAGTACTTC. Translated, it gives CASSQDLGIAKNIQYF. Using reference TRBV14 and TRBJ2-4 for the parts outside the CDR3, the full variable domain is EAGVTQFPSHSVIEKGQTVTLRCDPISGHDNLYWYRRVMGKEIKFLLHFVKESKQDESGMPNNRFLAERTGGTYSTLKVQPAELEDSGVYFCASSQDLGIAKNIQYFGAGTRLSVL.

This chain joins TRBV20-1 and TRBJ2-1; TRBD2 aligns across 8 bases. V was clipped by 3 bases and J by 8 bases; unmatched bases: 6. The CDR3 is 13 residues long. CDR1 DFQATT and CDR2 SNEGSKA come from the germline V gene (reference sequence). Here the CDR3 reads CSASPGLAHEQFF. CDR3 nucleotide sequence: TGCAGTGCTAGCCCAGGACTAGCCCATGAGCAGTTCTTC.

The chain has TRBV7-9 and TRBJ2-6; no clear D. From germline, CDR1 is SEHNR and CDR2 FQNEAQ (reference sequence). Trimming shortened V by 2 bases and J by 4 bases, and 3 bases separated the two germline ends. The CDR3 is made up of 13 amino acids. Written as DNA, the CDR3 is TGTGCCAGCAGCTTAAGGGGGGCCAACGTCCTGACTTTC. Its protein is CASSLRGANVLTF.

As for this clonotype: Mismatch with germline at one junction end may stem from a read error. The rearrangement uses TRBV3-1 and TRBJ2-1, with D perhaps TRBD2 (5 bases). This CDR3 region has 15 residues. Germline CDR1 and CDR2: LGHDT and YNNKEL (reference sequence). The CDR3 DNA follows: TGTGCCTGCAGCCAGAGGCGGGCACCCTACAATGAGCAGTTCTTC. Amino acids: CACSQRRAPYNEQFF.

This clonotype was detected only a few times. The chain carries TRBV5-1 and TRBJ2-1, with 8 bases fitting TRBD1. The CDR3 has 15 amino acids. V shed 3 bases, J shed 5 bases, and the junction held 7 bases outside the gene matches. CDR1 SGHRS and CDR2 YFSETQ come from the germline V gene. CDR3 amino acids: CASSSGQGRDNEQFF. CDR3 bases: TGCGCCAGCAGCTCTGGACAGGGAAGGGACAATGAGCAGTTCTTC.

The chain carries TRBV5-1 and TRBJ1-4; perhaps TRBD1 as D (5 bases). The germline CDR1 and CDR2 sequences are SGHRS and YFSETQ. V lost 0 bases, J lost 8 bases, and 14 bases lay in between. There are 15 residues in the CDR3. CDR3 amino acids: CASSLAGREDEKLFF. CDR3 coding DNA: TGCGCCAGCAGCTTGGCCGGCAGGGAGGACGAAAAACTGTTTTTT.